Listed below are T cell receptor beta chains from one sample, sequenced in a study of blood T cell repertoires in COVID-19. Repertoires were generated with immunoSEQ multiplex PCR, while TCRdb's copy carries only in-frame clones and drops some. The sample lists fewer than 100,000 clones; around 85% were seen once. The sample taken for sequencing was peripheral blood. The receptor source for this set is a man in his forties or fifties with COVID-19, enrolled during active disease. The CDR3 runs from the conserved cysteine through the conserved F or W. A D gene is named only where the DNA matches it firmly. Clone size, where shown, is once, few, many, or a class for clones that have expanded.

few	TRBV18	TRBJ2-5	NA	TGTGCCAGCTCACCACCCAGGGGAGAGACCCAGTACTTC	CASSPPRGETQYF
NA	TRBV6-2/TRBV6-3	TRBJ1-2	NA	TGTGCCAGCACCCCCGCAGGGCTCTATGGCTACACCTTC	CASTPAGLYGYTF
NA	TRBV6-4	TRBJ2-1	TRBD2	TGTGCCAGCAGTGCCGAGACTAGCGGCGGCGATGAGCAGTTCTTC	CASSAETSGGDEQFF
NA	TRBV3-1/TRBV3-2	TRBJ2-6	TRBD1	TGTGCCAGCAGCGCAAATACAGGGGCTGGGGCCAACGTCCTGACTTTC	CASSANTGAGANVLTF
few	TRBV5-4	TRBJ1-4	NA	TGTGCCAGCAGCTTGGGGGGGGGAATCAATGAAAAACTGTTTTTT	CASSLGGGINEKLFF
NA	TRBV4-1	TRBJ1-5	TRBD1	TGCGCCAGCAGCCAAGATTGGGACAGGTATAGCAATCAGCCCCAGCATTTT	CASSQDWDRYSNQPQHF
NA	TRBV7-8	TRBJ2-1	TRBD2	TGTGCCAGCAGTAGCGGGAGCGTCTACAATGAGCAGTTCTTC	CASSSGSVYNEQFF
NA	TRBV19	TRBJ1-5	TRBD1	TGTGCCAGTAGTCCGTCGACAGGGTTCAATCAGCCCCAGCATTTT	CASSPSTGFNQPQHF
NA	TRBV29-1	TRBJ1-3	NA	TGCAGCGTCCTGACTCCTGGAAACACCATATATTTT	CSVLTPGNTIYF
medium-sized	TRBV5-1	TRBJ1-2	TRBD1	TGCGCCAGCAGCTCGGAAGGCAGGGGGCAACGTGGCTACACCTTC	CASSSEGRGQRGYTF
NA	TRBV4-2	TRBJ1-4	TRBD1	TGTGCCAGCAGCCCGAGGACAGGGAGGTTGGGGGAAAAACTGTTTTTT	CASSPRTGRLGEKLFF
NA	TRBV2	TRBJ1-2	TRBD1	TGTGCCAGCAGTCAAGACAGGGGGGATGGCTACACCTTC	CASSQDRGDGYTF
few	TRBV6-5	TRBJ1-5	NA	TGTGCCAGCAGTTACTTAGGGGATCAGCCCCAGCATTTT	CASSYLGDQPQHF
few	TRBV10-3	TRBJ1-2	NA	TGTGCCATCATGGGCATTTCCTATGGCTACACCTTC	CAIMGISYGYTF
NA	TRBV29-1	TRBJ2-7	NA	TGCAGCGTTGTGGGCCCTGAGCTTGCAGGCCTCAACTACGAGCAGTACTTC	CSVVGPELAGLNYEQYF
NA	TRBV19	TRBJ1-2	TRBD1	TGTGCCAGTAGTCGGGACAGGGGGCAAAGGGATGGCTACACCTTC	CASSRDRGQRDGYTF
NA	TRBV14	TRBJ2-5	NA	TGTGCCAGCAGCCAAGACAGGGTGACCCAGTACTTC	CASSQDRVTQYF
NA	TRBV5-5	TRBJ2-7	NA	TGTGCCAGCTCACCCCGTGGGCAGCACTCCTACGAGCAGTACTTC	CASSPRGQHSYEQYF
NA	TRBV25-1	TRBJ1-6	NA	TGTGCCAGCAGTGGCACTGGGGTGACACGTGGGGGGTCACCCCTCCACTTT	CASSGTGVTRGGSPLHF
NA	TRBV28	TRBJ1-5	NA	TGTGCCAGCAGTTTACGGCAGGGTGGTAGCAATCAGCCCCAGCATTTT	CASSLRQGGSNQPQHF
NA	TRBV30	TRBJ1-3	NA	TGTGCCCGCGGCGTAGGAGGAAACACCATATATTTT	CARGVGGNTIYF
NA	TRBV30	TRBJ1-1	NA	TGTGCCTGGGCCCTGAGAATGAACACTGAAGCTTTCTTT	CAWALRMNTEAFF
NA	TRBV6-1	TRBJ2-3	NA	TGTGCCAGCAGTGAATTTAGGAGTTCAGATACGCAGTATTTT	CASSEFRSSDTQYF
NA	TRBV7-2	TRBJ2-5	TRBD2	TGTGCCAGCAGCTTATCCGGGACTAGTCGAGAGACCCAGTACTTC	CASSLSGTSRETQYF
NA	TRBV5-1	TRBJ2-7	NA	TGCGCCAGCAGCCCGGATGCAGGGGTTCCGGACGAGCAGTACTTC	CASSPDAGVPDEQYF
NA	TRBV13	TRBJ2-7	NA	TGTGCCAGCAGCTTAGGGGCCGGGAGCTTATACGAGCAGTACTTC	CASSLGAGSLYEQYF
once	TRBV27	TRBJ2-3	NA	TGTGCCAGCAGGAGAGCGACTAGTTTGGATACGCAGTATTTT	CASRRATSLDTQYF
once	TRBV6-5	TRBJ1-1	TRBD1	TGTGCCAGCTTACCAGGGGGCAGGGGAACTGAAGCTTTCTTT	CASLPGGRGTEAFF
NA	TRBV6-2/TRBV6-3	TRBJ2-3	NA	TGTGCCAGCAGTTACTCGACAGGGACTAGCACAGATACGCAGTATTTT	CASSYSTGTSTDTQYF
NA	TRBV5-1	TRBJ1-4	TRBD1	TGCGCCAGCAGCGCGCAACAGGGGGCTAATGAAAAACTGTTTTTT	CASSAQQGANEKLFF
NA	TRBV5-1	TRBJ2-1	TRBD2	TGCGCCAGCAGGACTAGCGGGTACAATGAGCAGTTCTTC	CASRTSGYNEQFF
once	TRBV7-8	TRBJ2-2	TRBD2	TGTGCCAGCAGCTTAGGCGGGGGGTTTGAGCTGTTTTTT	CASSLGGGFELFF
NA	TRBV2	TRBJ1-6	NA	TGTGCCAGCAGTGAAGCCTTAGGGGCTCCCGATTATAATTCACCCCTCCACTTT	CASSEALGAPDYNSPLHF
NA	TRBV7-8	TRBJ2-5	TRBD1	TGTGCCAGCAGCCTACGGGACAGGGGGCAAGAGACCCAGTACTTC	CASSLRDRGQETQYF
NA	TRBV24-1	TRBJ2-3	NA	TGTGCCACCAGTGATTCAGCCAGGGATAGCACAGATACGCAGTATTTT	CATSDSARDSTDTQYF
NA	TRBV18	TRBJ2-3	NA	TGTGCCAGCTCCCGGGGGAATACGCAGTATTTT	CASSRGNTQYF
NA	TRBV24-1	TRBJ2-1	TRBD2	TGTGCCACCATTCCTAGCGGGAGGTTACTCGGGTCCTACAATGAGCAGTTCTTC	CATIPSGRLLGSYNEQFF
NA	TRBV6-5	TRBJ2-7	TRBD1	TGTGCCAGCAGCCCCGGGGACAGGGGGCTTTACGAGCAGTACTTC	CASSPGDRGLYEQYF
NA	TRBV24-1	TRBJ2-1	NA	TGTGCCACCAGTGAGGATATCGGAGGGAGGAATGAGCAGTTCTTC	CATSEDIGGRNEQFF
NA	TRBV28	TRBJ2-7	TRBD1	TGTGCCAGCAGGCTAGGGACAGCCTACGAGCAGTACTTC	CASRLGTAYEQYF
NA	TRBV25-1	TRBJ2-7	NA	TGTGCCAGCAGTCTCTCAGGGGCGCCTCGGTGGGAGCAGTACTTC	CASSLSGAPRWEQYF
NA	TRBV9	TRBJ1-3	NA	TGTGCCAGCAGCACCTCAGGGGCAGCTGGAAACACCATATATTTT	CASSTSGAAGNTIYF
NA	TRBV5-4	TRBJ2-2	NA	TGTGCCAGCAGCTTGGCCAATACAGGGTTCGGCGGGGAGCTGTTTTTT	CASSLANTGFGGELFF
NA	TRBV4-1	TRBJ1-5	TRBD1	TGCGCCAGCAGCCAAGAGTCCCGACGACAGGGCCATCAGCCCCAGCATTTT	CASSQESRRQGHQPQHF
NA	TRBV6-2/TRBV6-3	TRBJ2-3	TRBD2	TGTGCCAGCAGTTACGTCTCGCGGGAGGAAACAGATACGCAGTATTTT	CASSYVSREETDTQYF
few	TRBV7-2	TRBJ2-3	TRBD2	TGTGCCAGCAGTCCGAGCGGGGTGGGGTTTGATACGCAGTATTTT	CASSPSGVGFDTQYF
once	TRBV25-1	TRBJ2-1	NA	TGTGCCAGCAGAAGGGGCAATGAGCAGTTCTTC	CASRRGNEQFF
NA	TRBV30	TRBJ1-3	NA	TGTGCCTGGAGTCCAGGGTTAGGAGGAAACACCATATATTTT	CAWSPGLGGNTIYF
NA	TRBV6-5	TRBJ2-5	TRBD1	TGTGCCAGCAGCGACAGGGGGAGTGTGGACGAGACCCAGTACTTC	CASSDRGSVDETQYF
NA	TRBV19	TRBJ2-1	TRBD1	TGTGCCAGTAGTATGACCGGACAGGGGGCAAATGAGCAGTTCTTC	CASSMTGQGANEQFF
NA	TRBV19	TRBJ2-5	NA	TGTGCCAGTAGTATAGGGGGCAGCCTCCGGGAGACCCAGTACTTC	CASSIGGSLRETQYF
NA	TRBV29-1	TRBJ2-1	TRBD1	TGCAGCGTTGAAGCCACAGGGGCCTCCTACAATGAGCAGTTCTTC	CSVEATGASYNEQFF
NA	TRBV7-7	TRBJ2-2	TRBD2	TGTGCTAGCAGCTGGGACTATAACGATAGGGAGCTGTTTTTT	CASSWDYNDRELFF